The clone carrying this TCR beta chain appeared a few times. The sample is drawn from a study of immune characterization of retroperitoneal liposarcoma. CDR3 length: 15 residues. Trimming took off 1 base at V and 5 bases at J, with 13 bases between the two ends. Each CDR3 protein is one row after TCRdb ran MiXCR on the PCR reads. The sample has 4,300 or so distinct CDR3 sequences; roughly 35% are singletons. This TCR was sampled from a male donor with retroperitoneal liposarcoma. Sequencing was performed on tumor tissue. The rearrangement joins TRBV5-3 to TRBJ1-5; D is ambiguous. TRBV5-3 is placed among ORFs of uncertain function. CDR3 sequence: CARSLNTTLYQPQHF. The CDR3 coding sequence is TGTGCCAGAAGCTTGAACACGACCTTGTATCAGCCCCAGCATTTT.